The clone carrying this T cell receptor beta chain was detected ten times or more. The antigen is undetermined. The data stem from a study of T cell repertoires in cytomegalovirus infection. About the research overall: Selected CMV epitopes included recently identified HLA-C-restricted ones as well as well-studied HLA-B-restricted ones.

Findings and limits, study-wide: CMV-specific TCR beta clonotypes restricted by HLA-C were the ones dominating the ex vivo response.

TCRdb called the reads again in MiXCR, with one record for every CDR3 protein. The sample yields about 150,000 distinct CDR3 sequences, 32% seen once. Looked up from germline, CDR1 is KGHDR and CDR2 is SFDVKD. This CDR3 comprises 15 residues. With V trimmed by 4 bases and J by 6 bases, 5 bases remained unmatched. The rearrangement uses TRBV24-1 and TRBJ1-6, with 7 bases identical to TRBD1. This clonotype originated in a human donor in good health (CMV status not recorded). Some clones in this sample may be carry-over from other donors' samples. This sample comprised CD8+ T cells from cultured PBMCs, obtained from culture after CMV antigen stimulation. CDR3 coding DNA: TGTGCCACCAGTGACTCCGGGACAGCTAATTCACCCCTCCACTTT. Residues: CATSDSGTANSPLHF.